Presented here are 17 T cell receptor beta chains from one specimen sequenced in a study of T-cell memory formation after mild COVID-19. TCRdb re-called the 5' RACE reads with MiXCR, one entry per CDR3 protein. The sample lists about 160,000 distinct CDR3 sequences, about 28% occurring once. The source material was PBMCs or a T cell subset sorted from them (not recorded which). These TCRs come from an adult woman who had mild COVID-19 (a few samples of this study predate the infection). Cell type and time point are not known.

The chain has TRBV7-7 and TRBJ2-5, with D hard to call. The V end lost 2 bases, the J end lost 2 bases, and 15 bases lay between the germline ends. Germline V gives CDR1 SSHAT, CDR2 FNYEAQ (reference sequence). The CDR3 consists of 16 residues. The CDR3 region has the DNA TGTGCCAGCAGCTTATCCCTTTGGGGTGCTCAAGAGACCCAGTACTTC. Translating it yields CASSLSLWGAQETQYF.

The rearrangement links TRBV4-2 to TRBJ2-7; D gene ambiguous. Trimming shortened V by 0 bases and J by 7 bases, and 10 bases separated the two germline ends. The germline V gene encodes CDR1 LGHNA and CDR2 YNFKEQ. This CDR3 has 13 amino acids. The CDR3 DNA follows: TGTGCCAGCAGCCAAGAGTTAATCGGGGAGCAGTACTTC. It is translated as CASSQELIGEQYF.

This clonotype showed up just a few times. V and J are TRBV7-2 and TRBJ1-3; no definite D call. V lost 5 bases to trimming and J lost 0 bases, with 17 bases between them. Germline V CDR1 and CDR2: SGHTA, FQGNSA. The CDR3 is 17 residues long. DNA for the CDR3: TGTGCCAGCAGCCAAGGGCTCCAGCTGGGCTCTGGAAACACCATATATTTT. It is translated as CASSQGLQLGSGNTIYF. Full variable domain (missing parts from reference TRBV7-2 and TRBJ1-3): GAGVSQSPSNKVTEKGKDVELRCDPISGHTALYWYRQSLGQGLEFLIYFQGNSAPDKSGLPSDRFSAERTGGSVSTLTIQRTQQEDSAVYLCASSQGLQLGSGNTIYFGEGSWLTVV.

The chain carries TRBV5-1 and TRBJ1-4; D not certain. CDR3 size: 15 residues. Per the germline V gene, CDR1 is SGHRS and CDR2 is YFSETQ. V lost 5 bases and J lost 5, with 16 bases in between. The CDR3 DNA reads as TGCGCCAGCAGTTCGATATTCCAATCAAATGAAAAACTGTTTTTT. Its protein product is CASSSIFQSNEKLFF.

This chain links TRBV4-2 with TRBJ2-1, with 10 bases fitting TRBD2. V shed 4 bases, J shed 5 bases, and the junction held 5 bases outside the gene matches. Germline values: CDR1 LGHNA, CDR2 YNFKEQ. CDR3 length equals 15 residues. The CDR3 spells CASSPPSGRDNEQFF. The CDR3 nucleotides are TGTGCCAGCAGCCCTCCTAGCGGGAGAGACAATGAGCAGTTCTTC.

The rearrangement links TRBV6-2 or TRBV6-3 to TRBJ2-7, with D perhaps TRBD1 (6 bases). Germline V gene lookup returns CDR1 MNHEY and CDR2 SVGEGT. This CDR3 has 13 residues. V lost 6 bases, J lost 1 base, and 10 bases lay in between. The CDR3 protein is CASRGGVSYEQYF. The CDR3 DNA reads TGTGCCAGCAGAGGGGGAGTGTCCTACGAGCAGTACTTC.

The CDR3 here is CASDKDREETQYF. CDR3 in DNA: TGTGCCAGCGATAAAGACAGGGAAGAGACCCAGTACTTC. V and J are TRBV7-9 and TRBJ2-5; TRBD1 aligns across 7 bases. Germline V lookup: CDR1 SEHNR, CDR2 FQNEAQ (reference sequence). The junction had 6 bases not matched to a gene; V was cut back by 8 bases and J by 3 bases. The CDR3 is made up of 13 amino acids.

This clonotype was seen many times. The rearrangement joins TRBV7-6 to TRBJ2-3; 11 bases match TRBD2. Germline V gene lookup returns CDR1 SGHVS and CDR2 FNYEAQ. This CDR3 contains 17 residues. With 4 bases clipped from V and 2 bases from J, the junction kept 8 bases outside the gene matches. The CDR3: CASSSRLAGQNTDTQYF. CDR3 nucleotide sequence: TGTGCCAGCAGCTCCAGACTAGCGGGGCAGAACACAGATACGCAGTATTTT.

A few counts support this clonotype. This chain uses TRBV7-3 with TRBJ2-1; D might be TRBD1 (6 bases). V was trimmed by 0 bases and J by 8 bases, leaving 8 bases between them. This CDR3 comprises 13 residues. Germline V gives CDR1 SGHTA, CDR2 FQGTGA. CDR3 nucleotide sequence: TGTGCCAGCAGCTTAACAGGGGGTCATGAGCAGTTCTTC. It translates to CASSLTGGHEQFF.

This clonotype appeared many times. V usage is TRBV9 and J usage is TRBJ2-5; no clear D gene. V lost 2 bases and J 1 base, leaving 6 bases between the germline ends. The germline V gene has CDR1 SGDLS and CDR2 YYNGEE. The CDR3 has 13 amino acids. As DNA, the CDR3 is TGTGCCAGCAGCGTCTATAGCCAAGAGACCCAGTACTTC. Its protein is CASSVYSQETQYF. Filled out from reference TRBV9 and TRBJ2-5, the complete variable domain reads DSGVTQTPKHLITATGQRVTLRCSPRSGDLSVYWYQQSLDQGLQFLIQYYNGEERAKGNILERFSAQQFPDLHSELNLSSLELGDSALYFCASSVYSQETQYFGPGTRLLVL.

V is TRBV15 and J is TRBJ2-3; either TRBD1 or TRBD2 may fit D (5 bases each). CDR1 and CDR2 (germline): LNHNV, YYDKDF (reference sequence). V was shortened by 3 bases and J by 6 bases, with 22 bases between the two germline ends. This CDR3 has 17 amino acids. The CDR3 protein is CATSRGRLSRGSDTQYF. The CDR3 DNA follows: TGTGCCACCAGCAGGGGTAGACTTTCGAGGGGCTCCGATACGCAGTATTTT.

The genes are TRBV20-1 and TRBJ1-2; TRBD1 matches 9 bases. The CDR3 totals 15 residues. The junction had 12 bases not matched to a gene; V was cut back by 2 bases and J by 8 bases. CDR1 and CDR2 (germline): DFQATT, SNEGSKA (reference sequence). The CDR3 sequence is CSARSHRQGVRGYTF. The CDR3 DNA reads TGCAGTGCTAGATCCCATAGACAGGGGGTTCGGGGCTACACCTTC.

The count of this clonotype is one. The J gene is TRBJ2-3, the V gene TRBV13; D is unresolved. Trimming shortened V by 2 bases and J by 4 bases, and 7 bases separated the two germline ends. Germline CDR1 and CDR2: PRHDT and FYEKMQ (reference sequence). The CDR3 has 13 residues. The CDR3 DNA sequence: TGTGCCAGCAGCTTATCTCGCCCAGATACGCAGTATTTT. This encodes CASSLSRPDTQYF.

V is TRBV3-1 and J is TRBJ2-3; tentative D call: TRBD2 (5 bases). The V end lost 6 bases, the J end lost 2 bases, and 12 bases lay between the germline ends. The CDR3 spans 14 residues. Per the germline V gene, CDR1 is LGHDT and CDR2 is YNNKEL (reference sequence). The CDR3: CASRVGLNTDTQYF. The CDR3 DNA sequence: TGTGCCAGCAGGGTCGGACTGAACACAGATACGCAGTATTTT.

Turning to this clonotype: At one of its ends the junction is not consistent with the germline gene, which may arise from a read error. In nucleotides, the CDR3 is TGTGCCAGCAGTTTAGTGGGGCGCGGGGGACCCCTCCACTTT. Its translation is CASSLVGRGGPLHF. This chain uses TRBV7-2 with TRBJ1-6; maybe TRBD1 (5 bases). The CDR3 has 14 amino acids. From germline, CDR1 is SGHTA and CDR2 FQGNSA.

The chain uses TRBV6-2 or TRBV6-3 and TRBJ1-1, with D hard to call. The ends were cut back, 2 bases at V and 1 base at J, with 5 bases in the middle. The CDR3 has 13 amino acids. CDR1 is MNHEY, CDR2 SVGEGT, per germline. The CDR3 sequence is CASSYRRNTEAFF. In nucleotides, the CDR3 is TGTGCCAGCAGTTACAGGCGGAACACTGAAGCTTTCTTT.

This clonotype was counted only a few times. V and J are TRBV29-1 and TRBJ2-1, with 8 positions matching TRBD2. The V segment lost 6 bases and the J segment 3 bases; nucleotides outside the gene matches: 7. CDR3 length: 14 residues. The germline gives CDR1 SQVTM, CDR2 ANQGSEA. CDR3: CSVDTSGIYNEQFF. The CDR3 coding sequence is TGCAGCGTGGATACTAGCGGTATCTACAATGAGCAGTTCTTC.